The source of this T cell receptor (beta chain) is a study of blood T cells in healthy people across ages. Study observations and caveats: Long-lived donors had more naive CD4+ cells and higher diversity than aged donors.

This clonotype was detected only a few times. Its antigen is currently unknown. A second PCR of 7 to 11 cycles used a sample-barcoded 5' primer and a J-beta primer mix. TCRdb re-derived calls from the 5' RACE reads in MiXCR, one entry per CDR3 protein. The top ten clones hold about 32% of a sample with approximately 690,000 distinct CDR3 sequences, less than 45% of them seen once. The donors, healthy Caucasians from Russia, were aged about 6 to 95. The germline gives CDR1 LGHNA, CDR2 YNFKEQ. The CDR3 runs 14 residues. V lost 4 bases, J lost 5 bases, and 14 bases lay in between. The sequencing sample was made of blood. The rearrangement links TRBV4-2 to TRBJ2-5; D is ambiguous. This TCR came from a man older than 75 in good health. CDR3 protein: CASSLSSTRETQYF. CDR3 in DNA: TGTGCCAGCAGCCTCTCAAGCACGAGGGAGACCCAGTACTTC.